The T cell receptor beta chain described here comes from a study of shared clonotypes between healthy human individuals. CD8 cells regarded as naive lacked CD45RO, were positively chosen for CCR7, and omitted terminally differentiated effector memory CD45RA+ cells. The ends were cut back, 0 bases at V and 4 bases at J, with 9 bases in the middle. The CDR3 is 14 residues long. CDR1 KGHSH and CDR2 LQKENI come from the germline V gene. Sequencing used immunoSEQ multiplex PCR; TCRdb keeps in-frame clones, though not all of them. Among more than 2 million clones listed, about 95% were seen once. This clonotype originated in a man aged 18 to 29 in good health. The source material was naive CD8+ T cells sorted from blood. The chain carries TRBV18 and TRBJ1-2; D not certain. CDR3: CASSPPVNSYGYTF. CDR3 nucleotide sequence: TGTGCCAGCTCACCACCGGTGAACAGCTATGGCTACACCTTC.